These 14 T cell receptor beta chains were sequenced from one sample in a study of T cell responses to AZD1222 COVID-19 vaccine. Only in-frame clones appear in the TCRdb table, and some are missing; sequencing was by immunoSEQ multiplex PCR. The table lists 57,000 or so clones, roughly 80% of them singletons, with approximately 3.5% in the top ten. The starting material was peripheral blood, obtained 28 days after the second AZD1222 dose. The receptors come from an adult who received the AZD1222 COVID-19 vaccine.

The chain uses TRBV7-9 and TRBJ2-7; TRBD1 agrees at 7 bases. Germline V gives CDR1 SEHNR, CDR2 FQNEAQ (reference sequence). Trimming took 2 bases from V and 6 from J; bases not matched to a gene: 4. This CDR3 comprises 13 residues. This chain's CDR3 is CASSLLPGGEQYF. CDR3 DNA: TGTGCCAGCAGCTTATTGCCAGGGGGCGAGCAGTACTTC. Supplemented by reference TRBV7-9 and TRBJ2-7, the full variable domain reads DTGVSQNPRHKITKRGQNVTFRCDPISEHNRLYWYRQTLGQGPEFLTYFQNEAQLEKSRLLSDRFSAERPKGSFSTLEIQRTEQGDSAMYLCASSLLPGGEQYFGPGTRLTVT.

The chain couples TRBV15 to TRBJ2-1, with 9 bases matching TRBD1. Looked up from germline, CDR1 is LNHNV and CDR2 is YYDKDF (reference sequence). The ends lost 5 bases at V and 7 bases at J; junction bases unmatched: 3. This CDR3 is 13 amino acids long. The CDR3 is CATSGQGWNEQFF. The CDR3 DNA sequence: TGTGCCACCAGCGGACAGGGGTGGAATGAGCAGTTCTTC. Full variable domain (missing parts from reference TRBV15 and TRBJ2-1): DAMVIQNPRYQVTQFGKPVTLSCSQTLNHNVMYWYQQKSSQAPKLLFHYYDKDFNNEADTPDNFQSRRPNTSFCFLDIRSPGLGDTAMYLCATSGQGWNEQFFGPGTRLTVL.

V and J are TRBV28 and TRBJ1-2; D call uncertain. The CDR3 consists of 13 residues. V shed 2 bases and J shed 1 base, with 5 bases lying between them. Germline values: CDR1 MDHEN, CDR2 SYDVKM. The CDR3 spells CASSLGVNYGYTF. CDR3 nucleotide sequence: TGTGCCAGCAGTTTAGGGGTTAACTATGGCTACACCTTC.

The chain combines TRBV5-8 with TRBJ1-1; D call uncertain. CDR1 is SGHTS, CDR2 YDEGEE, per germline. Trimming took off 5 bases at V and 10 bases at J, with 15 bases between the two ends. The CDR3 loop spans 12 amino acids. CDR3 sequence reads: CASSLNSLGAFF. Written as DNA, the CDR3 is TGTGCCAGCAGTTTAAACTCCTTAGGAGCTTTCTTT.

The chain couples TRBV19 to TRBJ1-5; TRBD1 matches 8 bases. J lost 12 bases, V lost 3 bases, and 4 bases had no gene match. The CDR3 is made up of 12 amino acids. Germline loops: CDR1 LNHDA, CDR2 SQIVND (reference sequence). The CDR3: CASSMLGTGQHF. Written as DNA, the CDR3 is TGTGCCAGTAGTATGCTGGGGACAGGCCAGCATTTT.

The chain carries TRBV7-2 and TRBJ1-3; no clear D. Germline loops: CDR1 SGHTA, CDR2 FQGNSA. V was trimmed by 1 base and J by 4 bases, leaving 11 bases between them. The CDR3 is 15 residues long. The DNA of the CDR3 is TGTGCCAGCAGCTTAGTATCTGGCTCCGGAAACACCATATATTTT. Translating it yields CASSLVSGSGNTIYF.

This rearrangement joins TRBV15 to TRBJ2-5; 10 bases map to TRBD1. The ends lost 2 bases at V and 5 bases at J; junction bases unmatched: 8. The germline CDR1 and CDR2 sequences are LNHNV and YYDKDF (reference sequence). The CDR3 loop spans 16 amino acids. The CDR3 DNA reads as TGTGCCACCAGCAGAAGCCTAGGACAGGGGGACGAGACCCAGTACTTC. Amino acid sequence: CATSRSLGQGDETQYF.

The chain couples TRBV29-1 to TRBJ2-2; TRBD1 agrees at 7 bases. CDR1 is SQVTM and CDR2 is ANQGSEA in the germline V gene. The CDR3 spans 13 residues. V shed 5 bases and J 7 bases; nucleotides not matched to a gene: 7. CDR3 sequence reads: CSVQAGGGGELFF. The CDR3, as DNA: TGCAGCGTTCAGGCAGGGGGTGGCGGGGAGCTGTTTTTT.

The chain links TRBV6-2 or TRBV6-3 to TRBJ1-5; TRBD1 might be the D (6 bases). Germline CDR1 reads MNHEY; CDR2 reads SVGEGT. With 5 bases removed from V and 7 bases from J, the gap between germline ends came to 15 bases. The length of the CDR3 is 14 residues. DNA of the CDR3: TGTGCCAGCAGTAAGGACAGCAGTGGCCAGCCCCAGCATTTT. Its translation is CASSKDSSGQPQHF.

The chain links TRBV19 to TRBJ2-1; possibly TRBD1 or TRBD2 for D (6 bases each). Germline loops: CDR1 LNHDA, CDR2 SQIVND (reference sequence). The ends were cut back, 6 bases at V and 15 bases at J, with 24 bases in the middle. The CDR3 has 14 amino acids. CDR3 region: CASRKPGLQGGRFF. CDR3 DNA: TGTGCCAGTAGGAAACCGGGACTTCAAGGGGGGCGGTTCTTC.

V gene TRBV6-5 combines with J gene TRBJ1-4; 8 bases map to TRBD1. This CDR3 comprises 14 residues. J was trimmed by 6 bases and V by 5 bases; bases with no gene match: 5. Germline assignment: CDR1 MNHEY and CDR2 SVGAGI. The CDR3 reads CASSTQGADEKLFF. Here the CDR3 DNA reads TGTGCCAGCAGTACCCAGGGGGCAGATGAAAAACTGTTTTTT.

The chain joins TRBV7-6 to TRBJ1-6; TRBD1 agrees at 7 bases. V dropped 0 bases and J dropped 6; count of bases not matched to a gene: 11. CDR1 is SGHVS, CDR2 FNYEAQ, per germline. The CDR3 length is 18 residues. CDR3 amino acids: CASSLAPPQGDTNSPLHF. DNA for the CDR3: TGTGCCAGCAGCTTAGCGCCCCCCCAGGGGGATACTAATTCACCCCTCCACTTT. The full variable domain, with the rest looked up from reference TRBV7-6 and TRBJ1-6, is GAGVSQSPRYKVTKRGQDVALRCDPISGHVSLYWYRQALGQGPEFLTYFNYEAQQDKSGLPNDRFSAERPEGSISTLTIQRTEQRDSAMYRCASSLAPPQGDTNSPLHFGNGTRLTVT.

This chain joins TRBV7-2 and TRBJ2-1; 9 positions match TRBD2. CDR1 and CDR2 from the germline V gene are SGHTA and FQGNSA. V shed 1 base, J shed 5 bases, and the junction held 3 bases outside the gene matches. The CDR3 has 15 amino acids. The CDR3 sequence: CASSLVAGAHNEQFF. CDR3 nucleotide sequence: TGTGCCAGCAGCTTAGTAGCGGGGGCGCACAATGAGCAGTTCTTC.

The chain has TRBV28 and TRBJ1-2; D unresolved. The V end lost 6 bases, the J end lost 4 bases, and 15 bases lay between the germline ends. The CDR3 contains 14 residues. Looked up from germline, CDR1 is MDHEN and CDR2 is SYDVKM. Here the CDR3 reads CASRLRGEGYGYTF. DNA for the CDR3: TGTGCCAGCAGGCTTCGTGGGGAGGGCTATGGCTACACCTTC.